This TCR beta chain derives from a study of blood T cell repertoires in COVID-19 (dated by TCRdb to the early 2020s). About the investigation overall: Samples covering the acute and convalescent phases of COVID-19 were provided by collaborators in the United States, Italy and Spain. The repertoires were released in a freely available public database meant as a resource for research on the immune response to SARS-CoV-2. Where available, HLA class I and class II types were obtained from metadata supplied by the sample provider rather than from assay-based typing. The samples were drawn from the first 160 participants of the ongoing ImmuneRACE study and from more than 1,000 subjects provided by 6 global collaborators. Subjects who had been exposed to COVID-19, were actively infected with it, or had recovered from it provided the deeply sampled blood TCRbeta repertoires that made up the dataset. Nearly every sample came with metadata listing a de-identified subject ID, COVID-19 status, age in years and sex. The material from the prospective study consisted of cDNA or gDNA derived from T cells, B-cell-depleted T cells, or PBMCs.

Overall study results and their limits: Clinical and demographic metadata were provided uncurated, with the amount varying by source and participant.

In the germline V gene, CDR1 corresponds to LGHNT and CDR2 to FRNRAP. The CDR3, from cysteine to phenylalanine, totals 14 residues. Only the CDR3 part of the read is kept: 42 bases, read in frame from the first base. A distance of 15 bases separates the germline ends of V and J, which lose 5 bases and 7 bases respectively. TCRbeta CDR3 regions were amplified from genomic DNA using the immunoSEQ Assay, a bias-controlled multiplex PCR. The authors' analysis ran thus. Nucleated cell counts per sample were estimated from amplification of reference gene primers within the assay. Sequence reads were collapsed and filtered to measure the absolute abundance of every unique TCRbeta CDR3 rearrangement. For each sample, productive Simpson clonality was calculated as the square root of Simpson's diversity index over productive rearrangements. TCRdb obtained this table from immuneACCESS and retained in-frame rearrangements with V and J assigned. These tables miss some clones; where compared with another copy, unresolved V genes account for less than half of the shortfall, and the remainder is unexplained. V and J calls and clone size are as listed in that table; D and trimming were resolved from the DNA. The sample has some 200,000 clones on record, 88% of them singletons. Around 6% of the sample is held by the ten biggest clonotypes.

The collaborating institutions used their own protocols to collect whole blood in K2EDTA tubes. For TCRbeta analysis, collaborators shipped samples in one of three forms: frozen whole blood, isolated PBMCs, or DNA extracted from either of those sample types. This clone was counted a single time. Its antigen is currently not known. No base-level quality is on record; no much larger clone is a single base apart. The receptor comes from a man in his forties with active or convalescent COVID-19. The sample was peripheral blood. The chain links TRBV12-5 with TRBJ1-3; possibly the D gene is TRBD1, per 5 matching bases. The sequence in DNA is TGTGCTAGTGGTCTTGGGAGGGACCGGAACACCATATATTTT. This codes for CASGLGRDRNTIYF.